This T cell receptor beta chain originates from a study of T cells in Graves' hyperthyroidism and ophthalmopathy. Overall study results and limits: Model predictions of ophthalmopathy came a median approximately 6 months before onset.

The CDR3 is 14 amino acids. Germline-derived CDR1 and CDR2 are SNHLY and FYNNEI. The patients, who ranged from 18 to 65 in age, presented with newly diagnosed hyperthyroidism lasting under 2 months. Diagnostic decisions used clinical symptoms, serum thyroxine and TRAb, thyroid ultrasound and orbital computed tomography. Fresh peripheral blood, 7.5 to 10 ml of it, supplied the PBMCs. Amplification yielded TCR beta CDR3 regions, with RNA transcripts as the source. Carried out on the TCR CDR3, a first-round RT-PCR used the HTBI primer set. TCRdb re-analysed the multiplex PCR reads in MiXCR, keeping a single row per CDR3 protein. The data hold about 500,000 distinct CDR3 sequences, with 13% to 15% observed a single time. This clonotype came up a few times. Its antigen is unknown. Its ends do not fully match the called genes, so a read error is possible.

This TCR was sampled from a woman between 18 and 30 years old with Graves' hyperthyroidism. The specimen sequenced was blood. V usage is TRBV2 and J usage is TRBJ2-1; maybe TRBD1 (6 bases). The CDR3 DNA reads as TGTGCCAGCAGCCCGGGACACCTAAACAATGAGCAGCTCTTC. Amino acids: CASSPGHLNNEQLF. The whole variable domain, filled in from reference TRBV2 and TRBJ2-1, reads EPEVTQTPSHQVTQMGQEVILRCVPISNHLYFYWYRQILGQKVEFLVSFYNNEISEKSEIFDDQFSVERPDGSNFTLKIRSTKLEDSAMYFCASSPGHLNNEQLFGPGTRLTVL.